A single sample is the source of the 18 T cell receptor beta chains below, sequenced in a study of T cell responses to AZD1222 COVID-19 vaccine. Sequenced by immunoSEQ multiplex PCR; TCRdb stores in-frame clones only, minus some. The profile shows some 150,000 clones, 88% of them singletons. Sequenced here: peripheral blood, sampled 28 days after the second AZD1222 dose. These receptors were obtained from an adult who received the AZD1222 COVID-19 vaccine.

The J gene is TRBJ1-5, the V gene TRBV28; D possibly corresponds to TRBD1 (5 bases). CDR3 length: 15 residues. Trimming left V 6 bases short and J 3 bases short, with 15 bases between. CDR1 and CDR2 (germline): MDHEN, SYDVKM. As DNA, the CDR3 is TGTGCCAGCAGCTCCGACAGCCCTCTCAATCAGCCCCAGCATTTT. The encoded protein is CASSSDSPLNQPQHF.

The chain uses TRBV11-3 and TRBJ2-2, with 8 bases lining up with TRBD1. The V and J ends lost 7 bases and 6 bases, in that order; junction bases with no gene match: 10. The CDR3 runs 15 residues. CDR1 and CDR2 from the germline V gene are SGHNT and YENEEA. The CDR3 nucleotides read TGTGCCAGCAAAACTGGGCAGGGGGCCGCCGGGGAGCTGTTTTTT. It yields the protein CASKTGQGAAGELFF.

The chain is built from TRBV18 and TRBJ2-3, with 8 bases identical to TRBD1. The CDR3 loop spans 15 amino acids. V dropped 5 bases and J dropped 6; count of bases not matched to a gene: 10. Per germline, CDR1 KGHSH and CDR2 LQKENI. The CDR3 sequence: CASSVGQGRVDTQYF. CDR3 DNA: TGTGCCAGCTCAGTAGGACAGGGCCGTGTTGATACGCAGTATTTT.

A single count supports this clone. This rearrangement joins TRBV10-2 to TRBJ1-1, with no clear D. CDR3 length: 13 amino acids. V shed 2 bases and J shed 5 bases, with 9 bases lying between them. Germline V lookup: CDR1 WSHSY, CDR2 SAAADI. The CDR3 spells CASSEARGTEAFF. The CDR3 bases are TGCGCCAGCAGTGAGGCGCGGGGAACTGAAGCTTTCTTT.

This clone was counted a single time. In DNA form, the CDR3 reads TGTGCCAGTAGTTCAACGGGAGCTAACTATGGCTACACCTTC. Amino acid sequence: CASSSTGANYGYTF. The chain has TRBV19 and TRBJ1-2; D uncertain. Per the germline V gene, CDR1 is LNHDA and CDR2 is SQIVND (reference sequence). CDR3 size: 14 residues. The V end was cut by 5 bases, the J end by 0 bases, with 10 bases between.

The J gene is TRBJ1-3, the V gene TRBV5-1, with 7 bases identical to TRBD1. Losses at the gene ends were 3 bases for V and 0 bases for J; bases not matched to a gene: 6. CDR1 and CDR2 (germline): SGHRS, YFSETQ. This CDR3 spans 16 amino acids. This CDR3 reads CASSSTGDFSGNTIYF. Here the CDR3 DNA reads TGCGCCAGCAGCTCCACAGGGGACTTCTCTGGAAACACCATATATTTT. Using reference TRBV5-1 and TRBJ1-3 for the parts outside the CDR3, the full variable domain is KAGVTQTPRYLIKTRGQQVTLSCSPISGHRSVSWYQQTPGQGLQFLFEYFSETQRNKGNFPGRFSGRQFSNSRSEMNVSTLELGDSALYLCASSSTGDFSGNTIYFGEGSWLTVV.

V and J are TRBV3-1 (or the pseudogene TRBV3-2) and TRBJ2-3, with 7 bases aligning to TRBD2. The trim removed 2 bases at V and 2 bases at J, leaving 4 bases unmatched. The germline CDR1 and CDR2 sequences are LGHDT and YNNKEL (reference sequence). This CDR3 spans 15 amino acids. In DNA form, the CDR3 reads TGTGCCAGCAGCCAACCGGGACTACCCACAGATACGCAGTATTTT. Translated, it gives CASSQPGLPTDTQYF.

V usage is TRBV7-9 and J usage is TRBJ1-2, with a weak D call TRBD1 (5 bases). V was clipped by 10 bases and J by 0 bases, with 21 bases between them. Germline V CDR1 and CDR2: SEHNR, FQNEAQ (reference sequence). The CDR3 covers 16 residues. This chain's CDR3 is CATDGQGNPANYGYTF. The CDR3, as DNA: TGTGCCACCGACGGGCAGGGCAATCCCGCTAACTATGGCTACACCTTC.

CDR3 coding DNA: TGTGCCAGCAGTTTAGCAGGGGGCTCAGGTCGGCCCTACGAGCAGTACTTC. Residues: CASSLAGGSGRPYEQYF. The rearrangement joins TRBV28 to TRBJ2-7, with TRBD1 matching over 8 bases. Trimming at V came to 2 bases and at J to 2 bases, leaving 11 bases not matched to a gene. The CDR3 spans 17 residues. The germline V gene encodes CDR1 MDHEN and CDR2 SYDVKM.

The rearrangement links TRBV2 to TRBJ2-5; 11 bases map to TRBD1. Germline assignment: CDR1 SNHLY and CDR2 FYNNEI. With V trimmed by 8 bases and J by 7 bases, 18 bases remained unmatched. This CDR3 contains 17 residues. CDR3 coding DNA: TGTGCCAGCGTTCGGAGACAGGGACAGGGGGTGCGGGTGACCCAGTACTTC. Protein: CASVRRQGQGVRVTQYF.

The chain links TRBV11-2 to TRBJ1-1, with 8 positions matching TRBD1. The CDR3 is made up of 14 amino acids. Per germline, CDR1 SGHAT and CDR2 FQNNGV. V shed 4 bases, J shed 1 base, and the junction held 2 bases outside the gene matches. CDR3 protein: CASSSQGGNTEAFF. The CDR3 nucleotides are TGTGCCAGCAGCTCACAGGGGGGGAACACTGAAGCTTTCTTT.

The chain joins TRBV28 to TRBJ1-2, with TRBD1 matching 11 bases. This CDR3 is built from 17 residues. V shed 8 bases, J shed 4 bases, and the junction held 15 bases outside the gene matches. Germline V gene lookup returns CDR1 MDHEN and CDR2 SYDVKM. The CDR3 bases are TGTGCCAGCTCCTCCCCTTCGGGACAGGGGGACTCCTATGGCTACACCTTC. Its protein product is CASSSPSGQGDSYGYTF.

The chain joins TRBV6-5 to TRBJ1-6; weak D call: TRBD1 (6 bases). The CDR3 runs to 13 residues. Germline V lookup: CDR1 MNHEY, CDR2 SVGAGI. With 5 bases removed from V and 8 bases from J, the gap between germline ends came to 10 bases. The CDR3 sequence is CASSMYRDSPLHF. CDR3 nucleotide sequence: TGTGCCAGCAGTATGTACAGGGATTCACCCCTCCACTTT.

The rearrangement joins TRBV28 to TRBJ1-4; no reliable D call. Per the germline V gene, CDR1 is MDHEN and CDR2 is SYDVKM. The CDR3 totals 12 residues. Trimming removed 8 bases from V and 3 bases from J, with 7 bases in between. CDR3 bases: TGTGCCAGCGGGAACCCTAATGAAAAACTGTTTTTT. Its translation is CASGNPNEKLFF.

The chain employs TRBV19 and TRBJ2-2; D possibly uses TRBD1 or TRBD2 (6 bases each). CDR1 and CDR2 from the germline V gene are LNHDA and SQIVND (reference sequence). Between the trimmed V and J ends, which lost 6 bases and 6 bases, there was a span of 11 bases. This CDR3 spans 13 amino acids. The CDR3 reads CASSLGGPGELFF. In DNA form, the CDR3 reads TGTGCCAGTAGCTTGGGGGGCCCCGGGGAGCTGTTTTTT.

This chain links TRBV4-1 with TRBJ2-7, with 12 bases that match TRBD1. The CDR3 is made up of 15 amino acids. The V segment lost 4 bases and the J segment 6 bases; nucleotides outside the gene matches: 7. Germline lookup yields CDR1 MGHRA and CDR2 YSYEKL. As DNA, the CDR3 is TGCGCCAGCAGCCGAGCCGGGACAGGGGGCGGCGAGCAGTACTTC. It specifies CASSRAGTGGGEQYF.

J is TRBJ1-5 and V is TRBV18; 10 bases match TRBD1. The ends lost 6 bases at V and 4 bases at J; junction bases unmatched: 6. The CDR3 has 15 residues. Germline V gene sequence: CDR1 KGHSH, CDR2 LQKENI. In DNA, the CDR3 is TGTGCCAGCTCCCTTTGGGGACAGGGGAATCAGCCCCAGCATTTT. This codes for CASSLWGQGNQPQHF.

The chain carries TRBV3-1 (or the pseudogene TRBV3-2) and TRBJ2-1, with 8 bases fitting TRBD2. The length of the CDR3 is 14 residues. V lost 7 bases to trimming and J lost 7 bases; unmatched junction nucleotides: 9. CDR1 and CDR2 from the germline V gene are LGHDT and YNNKEL (reference sequence). The CDR3 DNA reads as TGTGCCAGCACCCATCTGGAGCGGGGGAATGAGCAGTTCTTC. This codes for CASTHLERGNEQFF.